Sequencing of this T cell receptor (beta chain) was carried out in a study of vaccination effects on CD4 cells after COVID-19. Germline V gene sequence: CDR1 LGHDT, CDR2 YNNKEL (reference sequence). Trimming left V 5 bases short and J 5 bases short, with 15 bases between. The CDR3 has 14 amino acids. Generated by immunoSEQ multiplex PCR, the TCRdb table keeps only in-frame clones and is missing some. The data contain 14,000 or so clones, around 80% of them singletons. Notes on this clone: Its antigen is not known.

Before sequencing took place, the ViraFEST assay used viral peptide pools to expand antigen-specific CD4+ T cells. The authors isolated CD4+ T cells after around 9 days of culture. Between March and December 2020, the person had a SARS-CoV-2 infection that PCR confirmed. Participants completed two doses of the BNT162b2 or mRNA-1273 vaccine. This sequence was found in a human donor who had a prior SARS-CoV-2 infection. The sequenced sample was CD4+ T cells from PBMCs cultured with SARS-CoV-2 spike peptides, obtained after COVID-19 vaccination. J is TRBJ1-1 and V is TRBV3-1 (or the pseudogene TRBV3-2); D remains unclear. The CDR3 sequence is CASSSNNGGTEAFF. For the CDR3, the DNA is TGTGCCAGCAGCTCTAATAACGGTGGGACTGAAGCTTTCTTT.